Listed here are 25 T cell receptor beta chains from one sample, sequenced in a study of CD8 T cells in ankylosing spondylitis. Study findings and constraints: There was a TCR beta motif, made of roughly eight highly homologous variants, that appeared characteristic of ankylosing spondylitis blood.

No antigens are known for them. In TCRdb, the 5' RACE reads were re-called with MiXCR into one record per CDR3 protein. The data hold roughly 700,000 distinct CDR3 sequences, with 15% to 20% observed a single time. The sequenced sample consisted of blood, either unsorted or a sorted T cell fraction (not recorded which). The receptor set was obtained from a male donor with ankylosing spondylitis.

The chain combines TRBV20-1 with TRBJ2-7, with D possibly being TRBD1 (6 bases). Looked up from germline, CDR1 is DFQATT and CDR2 is SNEGSKA (reference sequence). Trimming shortened V by 3 bases and J by 2 bases, and 17 bases separated the two germline ends. This CDR3 spans 15 amino acids. CDR3 protein: CSASQPRGQTYEQYF. CDR3 DNA sequence: TGCAGTGCTAGCCAACCCCGAGGACAGACCTACGAGCAGTACTTC.

V and J are TRBV20-1 and TRBJ1-2; TRBD1 is a possible D gene (5 bases). Germline V gene sequence: CDR1 DFQATT, CDR2 SNEGSKA (reference sequence). The CDR3 loop spans 14 amino acids. V was cut by 5 bases and J by 6 bases, with 19 bases left in between. CDR3 protein: CSASSRVGADGYTF. CDR3 bases: TGCAGTGCTTCGAGTCGTGTTGGGGCCGATGGCTACACCTTC.

This clonotype was seen a few times. This chain joins TRBV4-1 and TRBJ1-3; TRBD1 is a possible D gene (5 bases). Trimming left V 3 bases short and J 8 bases short, with 17 bases between. This CDR3 has 15 amino acids. Germline CDR1 is MGHRA and CDR2 is YSYEKL. As DNA, the CDR3 is TGCGCCAGCAGCCACCTCAGGGTCGGAGGGGACACCATATATTTT. As protein: CASSHLRVGGDTIYF.

The rearrangement links TRBV30 to TRBJ2-3, with D unclear. The germline V gene has CDR1 GTSNPN and CDR2 SVGIG (reference sequence). The length of the CDR3 is 12 residues. V lost 4 bases and J lost 0, with 5 bases in between. In DNA form, the CDR3 reads TGTGCCTGGACGACTAGCACAGATACGCAGTATTTT. Residues: CAWTTSTDTQYF.

The genes are TRBV27 and TRBJ2-1; D is ambiguous. CDR3 length: 14 residues. Germline V gives CDR1 MNHEY, CDR2 SMNVEV (reference sequence). V was clipped by 2 bases and J by 10 bases, with 15 bases between them. This CDR3 reads CASSLGPTSGEQFF. CDR3 coding DNA: TGTGCCAGCAGTTTAGGCCCGACTTCAGGCGAGCAGTTCTTC.

This clonotype appeared a few times. The genes are TRBV10-3 and TRBJ2-1; a possible D gene is TRBD1 (7 bases). CDR3 length: 15 amino acids. Trimming shortened V by 6 bases and J by 6 bases, and 18 bases separated the two germline ends. Germline CDR1 and CDR2: ENHRY and SYGVKD. CDR3 region: CAISPGTATSNEQFF. CDR3 DNA sequence: TGTGCCATCAGCCCCGGGACAGCGACTAGCAATGAGCAGTTCTTC.

The chain combines TRBV7-9 with TRBJ2-7; D could derive from TRBD1 or TRBD2 (6 bases each). This CDR3 contains 16 residues. V lost 4 bases, J lost 4 bases, and 20 bases lay in between. Germline CDR1 is SEHNR and CDR2 is FQNEAQ (reference sequence). CDR3 sequence: CASSYLARLGGYEQYF. CDR3 DNA: TGTGCCAGCAGCTACCTTGCCCGATTAGGGGGGTACGAGCAGTACTTC.

This clonotype has ten or more counts. The genes are TRBV4-1 and TRBJ2-1; 10 bases map to TRBD2. V was clipped by 1 base and J by 8 bases; unmatched bases: 11. Germline CDR1 MGHRA, CDR2 YSYEKL. The CDR3 covers 17 residues. In DNA, the CDR3 is TGCGCCAGCAGCCAAGCTTTAGCGGGAGGACGGTATGATGAGCAGTTCTTC. Its translation: CASSQALAGGRYDEQFF.

The rearrangement uses TRBV29-1 and TRBJ2-5; 8 bases line up with TRBD1. CDR3 length: 13 amino acids. From germline, CDR1 is SQVTM and CDR2 ANQGSEA. The ends lost 1 base at V and 9 bases at J; junction bases unmatched: 7. CDR3 bases: TGCAGCGTTGAAGTGGGACAGGTCGGGGCCCAGTACTTC. Protein product: CSVEVGQVGAQYF.

This chain connects TRBV29-1 to TRBJ1-1; D may be TRBD1 (5 bases). Germline V gene data show CDR1 as SQVTM and CDR2 as ANQGSEA. Trimming pared 3 bases from V and 4 bases from J, leaving 9 bases between. This CDR3 spans 12 amino acids. This chain's CDR3 is CSVETRGTEAFF. The CDR3 DNA follows: TGCAGCGTTGAGACAAGGGGCACTGAAGCTTTCTTT.

The table lists this clonotype with a few counts. V is TRBV4-2 and J is TRBJ2-4, with 12 positions matching TRBD1. Trimming removed 3 bases from V and 5 bases from J; junction bases left unmatched: 2. The CDR3 is 15 residues long. Germline V gene lookup returns CDR1 LGHNA and CDR2 YNFKEQ. The CDR3 loop is CASSHGTGGENIQYF. In DNA, the CDR3 is TGTGCCAGCAGCCACGGGACAGGGGGCGAAAACATTCAGTACTTC.

The J gene is TRBJ2-1, the V gene TRBV6-2 or TRBV6-3; 11 bases are shared with TRBD2. Trimming removed 7 bases from V and 0 bases from J; junction bases left unmatched: 5. The CDR3 is 16 amino acids. The germline V gene encodes CDR1 MNHEY and CDR2 SVGEGT. The CDR3 here is CASKTSGASSYNEQFF. The CDR3 DNA reads TGTGCCAGCAAGACTAGCGGGGCCAGCTCCTACAATGAGCAGTTCTTC.

This clonotype was recorded a few times. CDR3: CASSHILSGTEAFF. The CDR3 DNA sequence: TGTGCCAGCAGCCATATCCTCTCTGGCACTGAAGCTTTCTTT. The rearrangement joins TRBV7-9 to TRBJ1-1; D uncertain. V was cut by 5 bases and J by 4 bases, with 14 bases left in between. The CDR3 loop spans 14 amino acids. Germline assignment: CDR1 SEHNR and CDR2 FQNEAQ (reference sequence).

The genes are TRBV6-1 and TRBJ2-5; possible D gene TRBD1, 6 bases. Trimming shortened V by 6 bases and J by 5 bases, and 16 bases separated the two germline ends. From germline, CDR1 is MNHNS and CDR2 SASEGT. The CDR3 covers 14 residues. The CDR3 sequence is CASRKNRVWETQYF. The CDR3 nucleotides read TGTGCCAGCAGAAAAAACAGGGTTTGGGAGACCCAGTACTTC.

The rearrangement links TRBV4-3 to TRBJ2-5; D tentatively fits TRBD1 or TRBD2 (6 bases each). Germline-derived CDR1 and CDR2 are LGHNA and YSLEER. Trimming shortened V by 1 base and J by 4 bases, and 22 bases separated the two germline ends. CDR3 length: 18 residues. This CDR3 reads CASSQGPPRGGVRETQYF. The CDR3 DNA follows: TGCGCCAGCAGCCAAGGGCCCCCCAGGGGCGGGGTGAGAGAGACCCAGTACTTC.

There are many counts of this clonotype. The CDR3, as DNA: TGCGCCAGCAGCTTCGAAGGACAGGGACGGGAAGCTTTCTTT. This translates into CASSFEGQGREAFF. The rearrangement links TRBV5-1 to TRBJ1-1; 8 bases fit TRBD1. This CDR3 is built from 14 residues. CDR1 SGHRS and CDR2 YFSETQ come from the germline V gene. V lost 2 bases, J lost 8 bases, and 8 bases stayed unmatched.

This clonotype appeared many times. The chain combines TRBV7-2 with TRBJ2-7, with TRBD2 matching over 7 bases. CDR3 length: 16 amino acids. The germline V gene has CDR1 SGHTA and CDR2 FQGNSA. The trim removed 2 bases at V and 2 bases at J, leaving 9 bases unmatched. The CDR3 protein is CASSLTNRDYPYEQYF. The CDR3 DNA reads TGTGCCAGCAGCTTAACGAATCGGGACTACCCCTACGAGCAGTACTTC.

The CDR3 bases are TGTGCCAGCAGCAAAACTACTAGCGGGGGTTACGAGCAGTACTTC. It is translated as CASSKTTSGGYEQYF. The rearrangement uses TRBV7-2 and TRBJ2-7; TRBD2 aligns across 11 bases. Per germline, CDR1 SGHTA and CDR2 FQGNSA. CDR3 length equals 15 residues. Losses at the gene ends were 5 bases for V and 4 bases for J; bases not matched to a gene: 7.

The chain links TRBV4-1 to TRBJ1-4; TRBD1 matches at 7 bases. The CDR3 extends over 18 amino acids. Germline assignment: CDR1 MGHRA and CDR2 YSYEKL. V trimming: 0 bases; J trimming: 11 bases; junction bases outside the gene matches: 18. CDR3: CASSQDGTLATGPWKLFF. The CDR3 bases are TGCGCCAGCAGCCAAGATGGAACCTTGGCGACAGGGCCCTGGAAACTGTTTTTT.

This clonotype was counted many times. The V gene is TRBV10-3, the J gene TRBJ2-1; possible D gene TRBD2, 5 bases. The germline V gene has CDR1 ENHRY and CDR2 SYGVKD. V was clipped by 4 bases and J by 8 bases, with 15 bases between them. The CDR3 is made up of 14 amino acids. For the CDR3, the DNA is TGTGCCATCAGTGCCCCTAGCTCGGTCTATGAGCAGTTCTTC. Its translation is CAISAPSSVYEQFF.

The sample holds a few counts of this clonotype. J is TRBJ2-1 and V is TRBV20-1, with unresolved D. The CDR3 has 10 amino acids. The germline V gene has CDR1 DFQATT and CDR2 SNEGSKA (reference sequence). V shed 1 base and J shed 11 bases, with 6 bases lying between them. The CDR3 is CSARVGQQFF. For the CDR3, the DNA is TGCAGTGCTAGAGTGGGCCAGCAGTTCTTC.

This clonotype was detected many times. The rearrangement joins TRBV11-2 to TRBJ2-1, with a possible D match to TRBD2 (5 bases). Trimming took off 2 bases at V and 4 bases at J, with 6 bases between the two ends. Germline CDR1 and CDR2: SGHAT and FQNNGV. The CDR3 length is 13 residues. The CDR3 DNA sequence: TGTGCCAGCAGCTTACCGGGGTACAATGAGCAGTTCTTC. This encodes CASSLPGYNEQFF. The full variable domain, completed using reference TRBV11-2 and TRBJ2-1, is EAGVAQSPRYKIIEKRQSVAFWCNPISGHATLYWYQQILGQGPKLLIQFQNNGVVDDSQLPKDRFSAERLKGVDSTLKIQPAKLEDSAVYLCASSLPGYNEQFFGPGTRLTVL.

Details on this clonotype: One junction end disagrees with the germline gene, perhaps due to a read error. The chain carries TRBV6-2 or TRBV6-3 and TRBJ2-3; a possible D gene is TRBD2 (5 bases). The CDR3 is 17 residues long. The germline V gene encodes CDR1 MNHEY and CDR2 SVGEGT. CDR3 DNA: TGTGCCAGCAGCTACTCGCGGGTCCAGAAAAGAATCGTAGCGCAGTATTTT. Translated: CASSYSRVQKRIVAQYF.

The chain has TRBV12-3 or TRBV12-4 and TRBJ1-5, with 8 bases that match TRBD1. Trimming at V came to 1 base and at J to 6 bases, leaving 5 bases not matched to a gene. The CDR3 is made up of 15 amino acids. The CDR3 here is CASSLGGQGVQPQHF. The CDR3 coding sequence is TGTGCCAGCAGTTTAGGAGGACAGGGTGTTCAGCCCCAGCATTTT.

There are a few counts of this clonotype. The chain recombines TRBV30 with TRBJ1-5, with 7 positions matching TRBD1. This CDR3 spans 14 amino acids. Germline loops: CDR1 GTSNPN, CDR2 SVGIG (reference sequence). V shed 5 bases, J shed 0 bases, and the junction held 4 bases outside the gene matches. The CDR3 here is CAWDREYSNQPQHF. In nucleotides, the CDR3 is TGTGCCTGGGACAGGGAGTATAGCAATCAGCCCCAGCATTTT.